This T cell receptor (beta chain) is from a study of CD8+ T cells in alopecia areata (dated by TCRdb to 2017 to 2018). Background for the entire study: The treated patients took part in an open-label pilot trial in which moderate-to-severe alopecia areata was treated with oral tofacitinib at 5 to 10 mg twice daily. Patients stayed on tofacitinib for 6 to 18 months and then had 6 months of follow-up off drug so that delayed response and recurrence could be assessed. To study T cell clonal expansion in alopecia areata, the researchers applied high-throughput TCRbeta sequencing to both the C3H/HeJ mouse model and human patients. Scalp tissue and sorted CD4+ and CD8+ peripheral blood T cells from patchy and totalis/universalis alopecia areata patients and from healthy controls were covered by human TCRbeta sequencing. Biopsies were taken from tofacitinib-treated patients at baseline and at 4 and 24 weeks of treatment, and a later scalp biopsy was taken in several of the tofacitinib-treated patients. Scalp clonality was compared across normal scalp (n=4), patchy alopecia areata scalp (n=8), and alopecia totalis/universalis scalp (n=8). RNA was extracted with the PAXgene miRNA kit for fixed scalp, the miRNeasy kit for PBMCs, and the RNeasy kit for mouse skin. TCRbeta CDR3 regions were amplified by immunoSEQ multiplex PCR using 35 Vbeta forward and 13 Jbeta reverse primers.

Results and caveats for the whole study, not just this receptor: Unlike mouse skin, where gammadelta T cells dominate, normal human skin contains resident alphabeta T cells that get sequenced too, which complicates analysis of the scalp TCR repertoire. Compared with mice, TCR sequences shared between patients were less clear, possibly partly because of HLA diversity across the patient population. Higher clonality and more expanded CD8+ clones were observed in lesional scalp than in normal scalp, particularly in alopecia totalis/universalis, a finding suggestive of antigenic drive.

The CDR3 starts with the cysteine, ends with the phenylalanine, and has 11 residues. Only CDR3 DNA is held: 33 bases, read in frame from base 1. As encoded in the germline V gene, CDR1 is SGHRS while CDR2 is YFSETQ. V is pared back by 7 bases and J by 10 bases, with 12 bases lying between the germline termini. Peripheral blood and lesional scalp punch biopsies were obtained from patients with alopecia areata. PBMCs were isolated by density centrifugation and stained for CD3, CD4 and CD8, and CD4+ and CD8+ T cells were sorted on a FACSAria. Library preparation employed the immunoSEQ multiplex PCR assay. For TCR sequencing, RNA was extracted from every sample and reverse transcribed into cDNA to serve as template. First-strand cDNA was synthesized using SuperScript III with a 2:1 mix of oligo-dT and random hexamers. A synthetic immune receptor repertoire was used to measure amplification bias, and any remaining bias was corrected computationally. Per the original workflow: Raw reads were preprocessed to remove errors, and CDR3 was defined by IMGT conventions from the conserved cysteine to phenylalanine. Clonality was computed as 1 minus the Shannon entropy, with the entropy normalized by log2 of the number of productive unique TCRs. Whether each scalp clone was CD4 or CD8 was inferred by checking scalp TCRbeta sequences against the CD4 and CD8 repertoires from sorted blood. Held by TCRdb, this immuneACCESS table contains in-frame sequences only and omits some clones. Under half of the omission traces to an unresolved V gene where checked; the cause of the rest is unknown. Clone size and V and J calls were adopted from that table, with D and trimming inferred from the DNA. A total of 150,000 or so clones appear in this sample, roughly 50% of them only once. Jointly, the top ten make up more than 6.5% of the sample.

This clone was counted only a few times. Its specific antigen is unknown. No much larger clonotype is one base removed from it; base qualities were not supplied. The TCR comes from a human donor with alopecia areata. The chain is encoded by TRBV5-1 joined to TRBJ2-1; no D gene is confidently identified. Sequenced material: CD4+ T cells sorted from blood. The DNA sequence is as follows: TGCGCCAGCCGGACCCTTAGGGAGCAGTTCTTC. Its protein is CASRTLREQFF.